Listed here is a single T cell receptor beta chain. TCR beta CDR3 sequences were amplified from RNA transcripts. The TCR CDR3 first-round RT-PCR relied on the HTBI primer set. TCRdb ran MiXCR on the multiplex PCR reads and lists one entry per CDR3 protein. The sample carries 500,000 or so distinct CDR3 sequences, about 16% recorded once. This record belongs to a study of T cells in Graves' hyperthyroidism and ophthalmopathy. Per germline, CDR1 DFQATT and CDR2 SNEGSKA (reference sequence). V was trimmed by 4 bases and J by 6 bases, leaving 16 bases between them. There are 13 residues in the CDR3. Sequenced input: blood. The receptor comes from a woman aged 30 to 39 with Graves' ophthalmopathy. V is TRBV20-1 and J is TRBJ2-7, with D perhaps TRBD2 (6 bases). This chain's CDR3 is CSAKGPGAGEQYF. The CDR3 DNA follows: TGCAGTGCTAAAGGTCCGGGAGCGGGCGAGCAGTACTTC.